The entry that follows covers one T cell receptor beta chain sequence. These data are taken from a study of cytomegalovirus exposure and HLA in healthy donors. With 60 Vbeta and 13 Jbeta primers, the PCR was carried out. The protocol was immunoSEQ multiplex PCR, while the TCRdb copy is restricted to in-frame clones and leaves out a portion. The table shows approximately 120,000 clones, with about 86% occurring only once. The V gene's germline CDR1 is LGHNA and CDR2 YSLEER. The CDR3 is made up of 15 amino acids. The junction had 7 bases not matched to a gene; V was cut back by 5 bases and J by 3 bases.

This chain joins TRBV4-3 and TRBJ2-7, with TRBD2 identical over 10 bases. The source is a woman aged 25 to 39 in good health and CMV-seronegative. Sequenced input: PBMCs. The CDR3 protein is CASSDRLAGYYEQYF. CDR3 DNA: TGCGCCAGCAGCGATCGACTAGCGGGTTACTACGAGCAGTACTTC.